The clone carrying this TCR beta chain was observed a handful of times. TCRdb passed the 5' RACE reads through MiXCR, listing each CDR3 protein once. This sample has about 67,000 distinct CDR3 sequences, with about 15% found just once. The CDR3 loop spans 14 amino acids. The V end was cut by 2 bases, the J end by 4 bases, with 11 bases between. The data were obtained in a study of HIV-infected patients and healthy controls. This TCR came from a human donor in good health. Sequenced input: CD4+ T cells from blood. V is TRBV12-3 or TRBV12-4 and J is TRBJ1-1; D is unresolved. The CDR3 protein is CASSLTRRSTEAFF. In DNA, the CDR3 is TGTGCCAGCAGTTTAACGAGGAGGAGCACTGAAGCTTTCTTT.